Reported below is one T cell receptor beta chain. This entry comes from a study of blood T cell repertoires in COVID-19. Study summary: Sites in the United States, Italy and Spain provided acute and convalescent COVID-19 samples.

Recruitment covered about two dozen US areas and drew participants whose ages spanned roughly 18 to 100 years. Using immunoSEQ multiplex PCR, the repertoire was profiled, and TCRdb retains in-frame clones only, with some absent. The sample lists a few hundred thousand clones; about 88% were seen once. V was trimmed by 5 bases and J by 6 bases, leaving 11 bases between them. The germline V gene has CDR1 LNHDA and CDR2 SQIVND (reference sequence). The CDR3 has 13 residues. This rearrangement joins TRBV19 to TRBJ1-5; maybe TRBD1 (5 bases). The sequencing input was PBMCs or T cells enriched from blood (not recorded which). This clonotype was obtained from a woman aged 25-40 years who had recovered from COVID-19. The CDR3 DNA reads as TGTGCCAGTAGTGGCAGGGTATCTCAGCCCCAGCATTTT. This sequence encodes CASSGRVSQPQHF.